This TCR beta chain was found in a study of blood T cell repertoires in COVID-19. Those who participated ranged in age from about 18 to 89 years and resided in 20 to 30 US areas. What the recovered Cohort 3 donors had was two negative PCRs, clearance, or symptom resolution. Clones were sequenced by immunoSEQ multiplex PCR, and TCRdb holds only the in-frame ones, with some missing. The sample lists approximately 200,000 clones, 70% to 90% occurring once. The receptor was derived from a man aged 25 to 40 who had recovered from COVID-19. The sample comprised PBMCs or T cells enriched from blood (not recorded which).

CDR3 sequence: CASSQRGGRETQYF. The CDR3 region has the DNA TGTGCCAGCAGCCAACGGGGGGGCCGAGAGACCCAGTACTTC. The J gene is TRBJ2-5, the V gene TRBV3-1 (or the pseudogene TRBV3-2); 8 bases line up with TRBD2. Per germline, CDR1 LGHDT and CDR2 YNNKEL (reference sequence). This CDR3 is 14 amino acids long. The trim removed 2 bases at V and 4 bases at J, leaving 3 bases unmatched.